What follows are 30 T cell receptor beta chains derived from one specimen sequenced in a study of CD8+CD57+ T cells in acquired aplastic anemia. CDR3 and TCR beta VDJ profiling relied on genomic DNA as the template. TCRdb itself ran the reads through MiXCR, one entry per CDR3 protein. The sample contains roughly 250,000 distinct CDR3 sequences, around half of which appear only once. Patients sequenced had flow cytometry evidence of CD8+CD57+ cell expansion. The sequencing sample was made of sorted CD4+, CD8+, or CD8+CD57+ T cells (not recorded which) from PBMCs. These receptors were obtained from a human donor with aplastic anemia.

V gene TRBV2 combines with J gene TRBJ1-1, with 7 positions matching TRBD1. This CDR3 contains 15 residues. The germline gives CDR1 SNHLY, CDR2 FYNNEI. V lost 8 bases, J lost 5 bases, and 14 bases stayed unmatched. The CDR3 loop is CASGALDRFGTEAFF. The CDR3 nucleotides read TGTGCCAGCGGGGCCTTGGACAGGTTCGGGACTGAAGCTTTCTTT.

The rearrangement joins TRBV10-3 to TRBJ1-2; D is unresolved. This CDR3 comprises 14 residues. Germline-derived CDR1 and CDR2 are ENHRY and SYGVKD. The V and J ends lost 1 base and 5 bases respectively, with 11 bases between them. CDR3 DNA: TGTGCCATCAGTGAGTTACGGTCTTGGTATGGCTACACCTTC. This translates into CAISELRSWYGYTF.

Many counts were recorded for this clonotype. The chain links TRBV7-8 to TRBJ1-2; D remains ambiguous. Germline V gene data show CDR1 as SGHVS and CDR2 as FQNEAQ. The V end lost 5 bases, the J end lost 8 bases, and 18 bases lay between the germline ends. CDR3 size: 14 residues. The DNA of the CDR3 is TGTGCCAGCAGCCCCGAGGACGTAGCAAGGGGCTACACCTTC. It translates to CASSPEDVARGYTF. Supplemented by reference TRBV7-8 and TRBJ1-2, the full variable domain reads GAGVSQSPRYKVAKRGQDVALRCDPISGHVSLFWYQQALGQGPEFLTYFQNEAQLDKSGLPSDRFFAERPEGSVSTLKIQRTQQEDSAVYLCASSPEDVARGYTFGSGTRLTVV.

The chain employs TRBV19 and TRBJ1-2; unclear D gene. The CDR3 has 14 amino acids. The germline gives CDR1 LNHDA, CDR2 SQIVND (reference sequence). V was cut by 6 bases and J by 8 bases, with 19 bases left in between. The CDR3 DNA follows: TGTGCCAGTAGACCCCCTCCAGGCCTAGAGGGCTACACCTTC. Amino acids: CASRPPPGLEGYTF.

The CDR3 reads CASSLNTGSSYEQYF. In DNA, the CDR3 is TGTGCCAGCAGTTTAAATACAGGGAGCTCCTACGAGCAGTACTTC. The V call is TRBV6-2 or TRBV6-3, the J call TRBJ2-7; weak D call: TRBD1 (6 bases). This CDR3 has 15 residues. Trimming stripped 4 bases from V and 0 bases from J, with 13 bases between. Germline V lookup: CDR1 MNHEY, CDR2 SVGEGT.

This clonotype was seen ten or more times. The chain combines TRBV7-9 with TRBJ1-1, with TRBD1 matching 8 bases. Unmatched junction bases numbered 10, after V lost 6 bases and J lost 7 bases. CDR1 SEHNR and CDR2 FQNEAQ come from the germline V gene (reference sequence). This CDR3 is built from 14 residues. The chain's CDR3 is CASRTGQGGLEAFF. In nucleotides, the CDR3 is TGTGCCAGCAGAACTGGACAGGGTGGCCTTGAAGCTTTCTTT.

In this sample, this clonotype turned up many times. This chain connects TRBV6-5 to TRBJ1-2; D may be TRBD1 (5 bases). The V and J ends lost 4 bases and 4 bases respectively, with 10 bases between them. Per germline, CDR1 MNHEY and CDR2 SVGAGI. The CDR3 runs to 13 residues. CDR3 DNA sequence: TGTGCCAGCAGTTGGGGAGGGGCCTATGGCTACACCTTC. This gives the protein CASSWGGAYGYTF.

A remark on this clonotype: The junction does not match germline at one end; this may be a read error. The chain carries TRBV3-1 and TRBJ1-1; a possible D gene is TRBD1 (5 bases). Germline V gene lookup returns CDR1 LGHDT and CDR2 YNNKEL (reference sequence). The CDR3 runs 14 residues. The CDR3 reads CASSQQQENAEAFF. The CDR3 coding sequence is TGTGCCAGCAGCCAACAACAGGAGAACGCTGAAGCTTTCTTT.

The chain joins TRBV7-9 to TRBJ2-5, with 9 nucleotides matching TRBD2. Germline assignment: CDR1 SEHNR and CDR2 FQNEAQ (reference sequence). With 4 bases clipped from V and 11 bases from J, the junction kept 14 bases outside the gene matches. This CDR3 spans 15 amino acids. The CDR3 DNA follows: TGTGCCAGCAGCTCCCGCGGGACTAGCTCGGGAGAGCAGTACTTC. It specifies CASSSRGTSSGEQYF.

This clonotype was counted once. CDR3 nucleotides: TGTGCCAGCAGCCAAGTAATGGGGGGGAAAAACACTGAAGCTTTCTTT. Translated, it gives CASSQVMGGKNTEAFF. The chain employs TRBV3-1 and TRBJ1-1; D may be TRBD1 (5 bases). Trimming removed 1 base at V and 2 bases at J, with 14 bases between. This CDR3 has 16 residues. Germline V CDR1 and CDR2: LGHDT, YNNKEL (reference sequence).

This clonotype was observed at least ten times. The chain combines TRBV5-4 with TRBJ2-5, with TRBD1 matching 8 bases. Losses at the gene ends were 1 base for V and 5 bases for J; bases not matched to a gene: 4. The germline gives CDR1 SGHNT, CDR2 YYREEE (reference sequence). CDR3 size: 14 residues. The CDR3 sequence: CASSLSDRVETQYF. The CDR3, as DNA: TGTGCCAGCAGCTTGTCGGACAGGGTTGAGACCCAGTACTTC. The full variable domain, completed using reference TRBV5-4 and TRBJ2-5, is ETGVTQSPTHLIKTRGQQVTLRCSSQSGHNTVSWYQQALGQGPQFIFQYYREEENGRGNFPPRFSGLQFPNYSSELNVNALELDDSALYLCASSLSDRVETQYFGPGTRLLVL.

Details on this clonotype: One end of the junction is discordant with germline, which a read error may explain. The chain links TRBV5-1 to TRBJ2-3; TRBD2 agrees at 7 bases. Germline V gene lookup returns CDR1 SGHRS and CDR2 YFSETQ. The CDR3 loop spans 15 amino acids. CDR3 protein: CASSTEAGRTDTLYF. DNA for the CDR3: TGCGCCAGCAGCACGGAAGCGGGACGCACAGATACGCTGTATTTT. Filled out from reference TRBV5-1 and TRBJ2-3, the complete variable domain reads KAGVTQTPRYLIKTRGQQVTLSCSPISGHRSVSWYQQTPGQGLQFLFEYFSETQRNKGNFPGRFSGRQFSNSRSEMNVSTLELGDSALYLCASSTEAGRTDTLYFGPGTRLTVL.

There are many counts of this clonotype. Written as DNA, the CDR3 is TGTGCCAGTAGTCCCGACTGGCCCAATGAGCAGTTCTTC. Residues: CASSPDWPNEQFF. The V call is TRBV19, the J call TRBJ2-1; D is undetermined. The CDR3 covers 13 residues. The V gene's germline CDR1 is LNHDA and CDR2 SQIVND (reference sequence). V shed 5 bases and J shed 6 bases, with 11 bases lying between them.

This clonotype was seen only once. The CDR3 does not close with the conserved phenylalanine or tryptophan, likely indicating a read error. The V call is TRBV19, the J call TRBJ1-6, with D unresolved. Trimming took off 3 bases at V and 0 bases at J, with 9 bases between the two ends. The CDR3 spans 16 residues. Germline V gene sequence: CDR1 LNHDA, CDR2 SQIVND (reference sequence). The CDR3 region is CASSMGGSSYNSPLHL. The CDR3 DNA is TGTGCCAGTAGTATGGGCGGGAGCTCCTATAATTCACCCCTCCACCTT.

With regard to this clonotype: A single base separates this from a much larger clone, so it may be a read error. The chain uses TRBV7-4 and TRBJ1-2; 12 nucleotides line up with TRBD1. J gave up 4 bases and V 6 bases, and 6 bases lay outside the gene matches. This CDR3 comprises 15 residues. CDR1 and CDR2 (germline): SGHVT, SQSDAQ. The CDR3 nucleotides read TGTGCCAGCAGTGAAGGGACAGGGGGCAGCTATGGCTACACCTTC. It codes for CASSEGTGGSYGYTF.

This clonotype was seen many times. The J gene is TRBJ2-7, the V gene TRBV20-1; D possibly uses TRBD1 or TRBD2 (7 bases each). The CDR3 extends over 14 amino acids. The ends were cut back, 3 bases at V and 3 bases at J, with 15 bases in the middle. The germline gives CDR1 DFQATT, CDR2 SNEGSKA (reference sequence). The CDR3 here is CSARREGARYEQYF. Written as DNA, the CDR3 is TGCAGTGCTAGGAGGGAGGGGGCCCGCTACGAGCAGTACTTC.

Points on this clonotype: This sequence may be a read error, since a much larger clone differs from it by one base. CDR3 loop: CSARDEGRDYNEQYF. The CDR3 bases are TGCAGTGCTAGAGATGAGGGGAGAGACTACAATGAGCAGTACTTC. J is TRBJ2-7 and V is TRBV20-1; either TRBD1 or TRBD2 may supply D (5 bases each). The V gene lost 0 bases and the J gene lost 7 bases, with 19 bases spanning the gap. This CDR3 contains 15 residues. From germline, CDR1 is DFQATT and CDR2 SNEGSKA (reference sequence).

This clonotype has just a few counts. CDR3 DNA: TGTGCCACCAGCAGAGTGACTAGAACCTACGAGCAGTACTTC. Encoded protein: CATSRVTRTYEQYF. This chain links TRBV15 with TRBJ2-7; possibly TRBD2 for D (6 bases). From germline, CDR1 is LNHNV and CDR2 YYDKDF (reference sequence). Deletions cut 1 base from V and 2 bases from J, with 9 bases between. The CDR3 length is 14 residues.

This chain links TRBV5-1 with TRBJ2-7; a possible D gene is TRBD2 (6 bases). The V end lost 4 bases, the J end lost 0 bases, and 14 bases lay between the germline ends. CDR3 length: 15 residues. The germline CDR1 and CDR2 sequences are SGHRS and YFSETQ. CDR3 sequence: CASSPGGLSSYEQYF. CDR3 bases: TGCGCCAGCAGCCCCGGGGGATTGAGCTCCTACGAGCAGTACTTC.

In DNA, the CDR3 is TGTGCCAGCAGCACATCGCCGGGCGGGAGGGCGAACATTCAGTACTTC. It codes for CASSTSPGGRANIQYF. This chain links TRBV7-9 with TRBJ2-4, with TRBD2 matching over 9 bases. Germline CDR1 reads SEHNR; CDR2 reads FQNEAQ (reference sequence). The CDR3 is 16 residues long. The V gene end was trimmed by 5 bases and the J gene end by 7 bases; junction bases not matched to a gene: 12.

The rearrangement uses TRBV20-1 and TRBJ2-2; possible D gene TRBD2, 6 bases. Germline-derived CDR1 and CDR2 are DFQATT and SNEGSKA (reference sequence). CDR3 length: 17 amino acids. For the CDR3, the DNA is TGCAGCGTTGAGGATCCGGGGGATCGCACGAACACCGGGGAGCTGTTTTTT. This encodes CSVEDPGDRTNTGELFF.

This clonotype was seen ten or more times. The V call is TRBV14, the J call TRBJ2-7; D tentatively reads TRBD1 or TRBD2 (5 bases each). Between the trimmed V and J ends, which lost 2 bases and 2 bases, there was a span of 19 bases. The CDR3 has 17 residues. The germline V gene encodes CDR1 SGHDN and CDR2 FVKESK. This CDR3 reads CASSQSTGGAPTYEQYF. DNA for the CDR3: TGTGCCAGCAGCCAATCCACTGGGGGAGCGCCTACCTACGAGCAGTACTTC.

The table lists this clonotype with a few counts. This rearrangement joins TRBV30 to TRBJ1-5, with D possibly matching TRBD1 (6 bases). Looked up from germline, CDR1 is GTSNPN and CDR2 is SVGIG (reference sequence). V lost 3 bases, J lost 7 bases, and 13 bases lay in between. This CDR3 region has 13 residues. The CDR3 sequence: CAWSQGQGQPQHF. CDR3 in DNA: TGTGCCTGGAGCCAGGGCCAGGGGCAGCCCCAGCATTTT. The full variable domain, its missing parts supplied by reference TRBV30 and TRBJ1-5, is SQTIHQWPATLVQPVGSPLSLECTVEGTSNPNLYWYRQAAGRGLQLLFYSVGIGQISSEVPQNLSASRPQDRQFILSSKKLLLSDSGFYLCAWSQGQGQPQHFGDGTRLSIL.

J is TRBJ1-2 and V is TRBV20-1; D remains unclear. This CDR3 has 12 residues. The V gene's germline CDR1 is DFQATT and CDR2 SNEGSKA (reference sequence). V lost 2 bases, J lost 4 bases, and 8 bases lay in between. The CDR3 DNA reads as TGCAGTGCTAGACTTGACGGCTATGGCTACACCTTC. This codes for CSARLDGYGYTF.

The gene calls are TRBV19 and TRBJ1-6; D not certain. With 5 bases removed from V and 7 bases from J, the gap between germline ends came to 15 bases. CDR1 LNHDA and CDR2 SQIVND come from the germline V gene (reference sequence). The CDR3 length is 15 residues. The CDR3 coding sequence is TGTGCCAGTAGTCTCACGACGGGGAGCAATTCACCCCTCCACTTT. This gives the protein CASSLTTGSNSPLHF.

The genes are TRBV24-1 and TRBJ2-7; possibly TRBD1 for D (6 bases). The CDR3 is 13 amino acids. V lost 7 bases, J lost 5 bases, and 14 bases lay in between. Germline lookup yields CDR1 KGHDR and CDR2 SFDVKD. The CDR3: CATRIYRADEQYF. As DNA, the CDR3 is TGTGCCACCAGGATTTACAGGGCCGACGAGCAGTACTTC.

The CDR3 coding sequence is TGCGCCAGCAGCTATCAGGGGGGGCCGTCAGATACGCAGTATTTT. Protein: CASSYQGGPSDTQYF. J is TRBJ2-3 and V is TRBV5-1, with D possibly being TRBD1 or TRBD2 (7 bases each). The CDR3 runs 15 residues. V lost 3 bases, J lost 4 bases, and 15 bases lay in between. Germline V gene sequence: CDR1 SGHRS, CDR2 YFSETQ.

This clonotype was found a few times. This CDR3 is CASSQDPDSGEQFF. As DNA, the CDR3 is TGCGCCAGCAGCCAAGATCCCGATTCGGGTGAGCAGTTCTTC. The rearrangement links TRBV4-3 to TRBJ2-1, with D unclear. Germline V CDR1 and CDR2: LGHNA, YSLEER. The CDR3 runs to 14 residues. V shed 0 bases and J shed 9 bases, with 12 bases lying between them.

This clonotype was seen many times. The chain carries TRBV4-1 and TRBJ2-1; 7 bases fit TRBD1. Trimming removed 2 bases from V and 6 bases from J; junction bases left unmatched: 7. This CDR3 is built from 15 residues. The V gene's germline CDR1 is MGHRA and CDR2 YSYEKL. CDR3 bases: TGCGCCAGCAGCCAACGACAGGGAATCGGCAATGAGCAGTTCTTC. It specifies CASSQRQGIGNEQFF.

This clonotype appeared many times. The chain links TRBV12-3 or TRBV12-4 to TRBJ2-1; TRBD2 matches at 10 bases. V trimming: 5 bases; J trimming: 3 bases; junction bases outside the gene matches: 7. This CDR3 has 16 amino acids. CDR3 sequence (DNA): TGTGCCAGCAGTACCACCGGGACTAGCGTCTACAATGAGCAGTTCTTC. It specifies CASSTTGTSVYNEQFF.